The 9 T cell receptor beta chains reported below all come from one sample, sequenced in a study of T cells in tumors after PD-1 blockade. Assay used: immunoSEQ multiplex PCR; TCRdb lists only in-frame clones, some missing. This sample has 55,000 to 70,000 clones, with roughly 78% found just once. Sequencing was performed on PBMCs, taken before anti-PD-1 treatment. The receptors here all came from a human donor with basal cell carcinoma.

This sequence joins TRBV5-1 and TRBJ1-6, with 9 bases that match TRBD1. J was trimmed by 9 bases and V by 2 bases; bases with no gene match: 12. The CDR3 is 17 amino acids. Germline V gives CDR1 SGHRS, CDR2 YFSETQ. The chain's CDR3 is CASSLFQTGTGTSPLHF. As DNA, the CDR3 is TGCGCCAGCAGCTTATTCCAAACCGGGACAGGGACTTCACCCCTCCACTTT.

V usage is TRBV25-1 and J usage is TRBJ1-1, with 10 bases identical to TRBD1. After removal of 4 bases from V and 1 base from J, the junction contained 12 bases not matched to a gene. The CDR3 extends over 18 amino acids. The germline CDR1 and CDR2 sequences are MGHDK and SYGVNS. The CDR3 DNA follows: TGTGCCAGCAGTGGTACCCCGGGACAGGGGAGGGAGAACACTGAAGCTTTCTTT. Translation: CASSGTPGQGRENTEAFF.

The CDR3 DNA is TGTGCCAGCAGTCCACAGGGGGCTGACACTGAAGCTTTCTTT. Protein sequence: CASSPQGADTEAFF. The genes are TRBV27 and TRBJ1-1; 9 nucleotides match TRBD1. The V segment lost 5 bases and the J segment 3 bases; nucleotides outside the gene matches: 4. Per germline, CDR1 MNHEY and CDR2 SMNVEV (reference sequence). This CDR3 comprises 14 residues.

V gene TRBV30 combines with J gene TRBJ1-3, with TRBD1 as a possible D gene (5 bases). CDR3 length: 14 residues. V dropped 3 bases and J dropped 0 bases, with 9 bases sitting between them. Germline assignment: CDR1 GTSNPN and CDR2 SVGIG (reference sequence). CDR3 nucleotides: TGTGCCTGGAGAGGGGAGAGCTCTGGAAACACCATATATTTT. Residues: CAWRGESSGNTIYF.

This chain uses TRBV7-3 with TRBJ1-1; 9 bases align to TRBD1. V trimming: 4 bases; J trimming: 4 bases; junction bases outside the gene matches: 7. This CDR3 region has 15 residues. Germline V gene lookup returns CDR1 SGHTA and CDR2 FQGTGA. CDR3 sequence (DNA): TGTGCCAGCAGCTCATCGGACAGGGGATCCACTGAAGCTTTCTTT. It yields the protein CASSSSDRGSTEAFF.

The chain links TRBV10-2 to TRBJ2-7; no firm D call. V was pared by 2 bases and J by 3 bases, with 11 bases between. Germline CDR1 WSHSY, CDR2 SAAADI. The CDR3 contains 14 residues. The CDR3 DNA reads TGCGCCAGCAGTGAGGGCCCGGCAGACTACGAGCAGTACTTC. As protein: CASSEGPADYEQYF.

V usage is TRBV18 and J usage is TRBJ1-1, with D unclear. Between the trimmed V and J ends, which lost 5 bases and 1 base, there was a span of 8 bases. This CDR3 spans 13 amino acids. Germline V gene sequence: CDR1 KGHSH, CDR2 LQKENI. Written as DNA, the CDR3 is TGTGCCAGCTCATTCAACGGGAACACTGAAGCTTTCTTT. Translation: CASSFNGNTEAFF.

This clone appeared a few times. The chain carries TRBV5-4 and TRBJ1-6; 9 nucleotides align to TRBD1. The junction had 9 bases not matched to a gene; V was cut back by 4 bases and J by 10 bases. The CDR3 extends over 15 amino acids. The V gene's germline CDR1 is SGHNT and CDR2 YYREEE (reference sequence). DNA of the CDR3: TGTGCCAGCAGCGCGGGACAGGGTGTTGGATCACCCCTCCACTTT. As protein: CASSAGQGVGSPLHF.

This clone was found a few times. The rearrangement links TRBV3-1 (or the pseudogene TRBV3-2) to TRBJ1-1; no definite D call. This CDR3 comprises 14 residues. Trimming pared 4 bases from V and 1 base from J, leaving 10 bases between. CDR1 is LGHDT, CDR2 YNNKEL, per germline (reference sequence). CDR3 amino acids: CASSPAAGNTEAFF. CDR3 sequence (DNA): TGTGCCAGCAGCCCGGCGGCAGGGAACACTGAAGCTTTCTTT.